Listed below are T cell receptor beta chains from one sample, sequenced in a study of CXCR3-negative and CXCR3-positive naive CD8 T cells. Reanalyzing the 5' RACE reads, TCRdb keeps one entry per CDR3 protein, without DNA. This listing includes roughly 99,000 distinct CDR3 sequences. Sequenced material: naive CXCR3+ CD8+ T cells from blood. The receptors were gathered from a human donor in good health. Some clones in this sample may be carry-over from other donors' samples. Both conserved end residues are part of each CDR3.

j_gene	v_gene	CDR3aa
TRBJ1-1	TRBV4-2	CASSQELWDRGGMNTEAFF
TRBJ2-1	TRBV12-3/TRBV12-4	CASSLGDGYNEQFF
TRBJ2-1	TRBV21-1	CASSKTVDSNNEQFF
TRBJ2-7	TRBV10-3	CAISDPPGQGAHEQYF
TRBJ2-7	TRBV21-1	CASSKATGDRDEQYF
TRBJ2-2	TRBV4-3	CASSQDQLAVWTGELFF
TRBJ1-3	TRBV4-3	CASSQDLWATGNTIYF
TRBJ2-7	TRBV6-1	CASSPHEYEQYF
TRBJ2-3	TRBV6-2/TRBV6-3	CASSYNISPSEGTDTQYF
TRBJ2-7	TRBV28	CASIAGGSYEQYF
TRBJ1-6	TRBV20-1	CSATRTGGNSYNSPLHF
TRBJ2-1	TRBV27	CASSLVDAYNEQFF
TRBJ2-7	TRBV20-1	CSAREVWTSGRDYEQYF
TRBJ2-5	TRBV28	CASSLLREETQYF
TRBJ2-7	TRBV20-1	CSASSENTYEQYF
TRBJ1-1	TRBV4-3	CASSQDEREAFF
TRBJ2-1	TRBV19	CASAFNGQNEQFF
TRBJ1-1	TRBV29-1	CSVEENGLGTEAFF
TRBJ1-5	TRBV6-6	CASSYNVGQPQHF
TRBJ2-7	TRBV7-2	CASSPIAGGLSYEQYF
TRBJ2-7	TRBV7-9	CASSLEVHVSYEQYF
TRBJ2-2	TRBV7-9	CASSPDPTGELFF
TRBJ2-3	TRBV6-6	CASSSLLSGQSTDTQYF
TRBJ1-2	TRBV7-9	CASSLGTGNGYTF
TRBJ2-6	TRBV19	CASWSHHVSGANVLTF
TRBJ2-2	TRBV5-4	CASSPWTSGGAKGTGELFF
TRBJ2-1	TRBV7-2	CASSYTTGIRPNEQFF
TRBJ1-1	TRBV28	CASSLPQTGYTEAFF
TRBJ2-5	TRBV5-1	CASSSGTYREETQYF
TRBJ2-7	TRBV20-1	CSATPGTKTYEQYF
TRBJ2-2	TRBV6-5	CASSYSAGGYTGELFF
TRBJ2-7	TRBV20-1	CSARANYEQYF
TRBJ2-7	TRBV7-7	CASSDRTGDTYEQYF
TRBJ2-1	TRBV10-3	CAISETGNSYNEQFF
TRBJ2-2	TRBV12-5	CASVWGSGELFF
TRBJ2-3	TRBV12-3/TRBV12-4	CASSTTSGGATDTQYF
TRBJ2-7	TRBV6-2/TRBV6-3	CASSRNYEQCF
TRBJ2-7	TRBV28	CASSSRANSYEQYF
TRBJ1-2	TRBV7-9	CASSLVPDQPGGYTF
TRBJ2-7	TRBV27	CASSRRDRPYEQYF
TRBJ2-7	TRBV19	CASSPAGGLSYEQYF
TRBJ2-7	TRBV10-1	CASRGPTPPYEQYF
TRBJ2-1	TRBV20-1	CSARARGASGGGNEQFF
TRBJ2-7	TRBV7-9	CASSKNYEQYF
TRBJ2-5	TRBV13	CASSHRDRVHETQYF